This TCR beta chain was sequenced in a study of shared clonotypes between healthy human individuals. Overall study findings and caveats: Non-shared clonotypes had lower generation probabilities than those shared by all four donors. Rarefaction demonstrated incomplete sorted-subset sequencing despite large depth.

Comments on this clone: Its antigen is as yet unknown.

The assay was immunoSEQ multiplex PCR, and TCRdb's table has in-frame clones only and misses some. In the table there are about 1.5 million clones, roughly 96% of which are singletons. Deletions cut 0 bases from V and 3 bases from J, with 14 bases between. The CDR3 consists of 17 residues. CDR1 SEHNR and CDR2 FQNEAQ come from the germline V gene (reference sequence). V gene TRBV7-9 combines with J gene TRBJ2-2; possible D gene TRBD1, 6 bases. The sequenced sample consisted of naive CD4+ T cells sorted from blood. Regarding subset: CD45RA+ positively selected. This clonotype was obtained from a man aged 25-40 years in good health. CDR3 loop: CASSLAGQGRDTGELFF. The CDR3 nucleotides read TGTGCCAGCAGCTTAGCTGGGCAGGGGAGAGACACCGGGGAGCTGTTTTTT.